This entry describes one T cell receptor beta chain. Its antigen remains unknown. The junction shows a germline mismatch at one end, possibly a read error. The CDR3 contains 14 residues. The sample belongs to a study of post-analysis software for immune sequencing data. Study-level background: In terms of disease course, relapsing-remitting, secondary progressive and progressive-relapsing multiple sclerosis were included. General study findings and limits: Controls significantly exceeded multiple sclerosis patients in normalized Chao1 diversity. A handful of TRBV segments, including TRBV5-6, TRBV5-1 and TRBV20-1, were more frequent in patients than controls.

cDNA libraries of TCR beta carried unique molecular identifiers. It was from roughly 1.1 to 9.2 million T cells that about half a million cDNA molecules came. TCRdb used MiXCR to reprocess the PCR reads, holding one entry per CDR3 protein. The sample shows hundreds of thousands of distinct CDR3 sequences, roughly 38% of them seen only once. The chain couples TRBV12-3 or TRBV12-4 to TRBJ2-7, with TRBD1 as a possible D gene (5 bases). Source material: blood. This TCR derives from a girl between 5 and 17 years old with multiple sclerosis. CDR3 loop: CASSPQGISCEQYF. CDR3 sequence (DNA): TGTGCCAGCAGTCCGCAGGGTATCTCCTGCGAGCAGTACTTC.